Listed here are 9 T cell receptor beta chains from one sample, sequenced in a study of shared clonotypes between healthy human individuals. Here immunoSEQ multiplex PCR was the method, and the copy in TCRdb shows in-frame clones only, minus some. This sample carries some 2,000,000 clones, about 94% of them seen once, and the ten largest clones take roughly 1.1%. Naive-designated CD8 cells lacked CD45RO, were positively enriched for CCR7, and omitted terminally differentiated effector memory CD45RA+ cells. The source material was naive CD8+ T cells sorted from blood. These receptors all come from a man younger than 35 in good health.

V usage is TRBV11-2 and J usage is TRBJ2-2; D remains ambiguous. From germline, CDR1 is SGHAT and CDR2 FQNNGV. The V gene lost 2 bases and the J gene lost 9 bases, with 10 bases spanning the gap. The CDR3 spans 13 residues. CDR3 coding DNA: TGTGCCAGCAGCTTAACTCCTGTCAGGGAGCTGTTTTTT. Its translation: CASSLTPVRELFF.

This chain joins TRBV6-5 and TRBJ2-5; D is uncertain. Between the trimmed V and J ends, which lost 0 bases and 2 bases, there was a span of 10 bases. Germline V gene lookup returns CDR1 MNHEY and CDR2 SVGAGI. The CDR3 runs to 15 residues. Here the CDR3 reads CASSYSGRLQETQYF. Here the CDR3 DNA reads TGTGCCAGCAGTTACTCCGGGCGGTTACAAGAGACCCAGTACTTC.

The V gene is TRBV13, the J gene TRBJ2-3, with TRBD2 as a possible D gene (6 bases). The CDR3 consists of 18 residues. Germline V gene sequence: CDR1 PRHDT, CDR2 FYEKMQ (reference sequence). Trimming shortened V by 7 bases and J by 6 bases, and 29 bases separated the two germline ends. CDR3 sequence: CASTIFHSGYTRHDTQYF. As DNA, the CDR3 is TGTGCCAGCACCATATTCCATAGCGGTTATACCCGCCATGATACGCAGTATTTT.

The rearrangement links TRBV5-4 to TRBJ2-7, with D unclear. Trimming cost V 2 bases and J 2 bases, with 11 bases left between them. The CDR3 consists of 14 residues. Per germline, CDR1 SGHNT and CDR2 YYREEE (reference sequence). The CDR3 bases are TGTGCCAGCAGCTTCCCCCTTTTCCCCTACGAGCAGTACTTC. It encodes CASSFPLFPYEQYF.

The table lists this clone with a few counts. The gene calls are TRBV6-5 and TRBJ1-5, with no clear D. Germline assignment: CDR1 MNHEY and CDR2 SVGAGI. The V end was cut by 9 bases, the J end by 0 bases, with 12 bases between. This CDR3 is built from 14 residues. This chain's CDR3 is CASRQAVSNQPQHF. In nucleotides, the CDR3 is TGTGCCAGTAGGCAGGCAGTTAGCAATCAGCCCCAGCATTTT.

This chain uses TRBV7-9 with TRBJ2-5, with 8 bases fitting TRBD1. The CDR3 contains 16 residues. The germline gives CDR1 SEHNR, CDR2 FQNEAQ (reference sequence). With 5 bases clipped from V and 2 bases from J, the junction kept 10 bases outside the gene matches. As DNA, the CDR3 is TGTGCCAGCAGCCAAATACCGGGACAGGAGCAAGAGACCCAGTACTTC. This codes for CASSQIPGQEQETQYF.

The chain carries TRBV2 and TRBJ2-7; D possibly corresponds to TRBD2 (5 bases). The germline CDR1 and CDR2 sequences are SNHLY and FYNNEI. This CDR3 has 15 residues. V was shortened by 7 bases and J by 2 bases, with 18 bases between the two germline ends. The CDR3 is CASNPKSGYTYEQYF. The CDR3 nucleotides read TGTGCCAGCAACCCAAAAAGCGGCTATACCTACGAGCAGTACTTC.

V is TRBV4-2 and J is TRBJ2-1, with D unresolved. The germline V gene encodes CDR1 LGHNA and CDR2 YNFKEQ. CDR3 length equals 16 residues. Trimming cost V 4 bases and J 0 bases, with 13 bases left between them. CDR3 residues: CASSPDFPSSYNEQFF. CDR3 nucleotides: TGTGCCAGCAGCCCAGATTTTCCGAGCTCCTACAATGAGCAGTTCTTC.

The J gene is TRBJ1-6, the V gene TRBV9; TRBD1 might be the D (5 bases). The V end was cut by 3 bases, the J end by 10 bases, with 11 bases between. The germline gives CDR1 SGDLS, CDR2 YYNGEE. This CDR3 spans 13 amino acids. CDR3 DNA: TGTGCCAGCAGCGCAGCACGGGGGTCACCCCTCCACTTT. It codes for CASSAARGSPLHF.